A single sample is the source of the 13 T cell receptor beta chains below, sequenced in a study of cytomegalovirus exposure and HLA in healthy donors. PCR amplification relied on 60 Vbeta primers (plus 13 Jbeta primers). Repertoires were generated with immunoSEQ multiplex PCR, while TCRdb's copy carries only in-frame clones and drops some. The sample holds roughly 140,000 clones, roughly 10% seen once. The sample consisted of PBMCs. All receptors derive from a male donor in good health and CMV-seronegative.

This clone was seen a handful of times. The CDR3 sequence is CASSVGADTNTGELFF. The CDR3 region has the DNA TGTGCCAGCAGCGTAGGTGCAGATACGAACACCGGGGAGCTGTTTTTT. This chain joins TRBV9 and TRBJ2-2, with D uncertain. V was cut by 0 bases and J by 0 bases, with 9 bases left in between. The length of the CDR3 is 16 residues. Looked up from germline, CDR1 is SGDLS and CDR2 is YYNGEE.

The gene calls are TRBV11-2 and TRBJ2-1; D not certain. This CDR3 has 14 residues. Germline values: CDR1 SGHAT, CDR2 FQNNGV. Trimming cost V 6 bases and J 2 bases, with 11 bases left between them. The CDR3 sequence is CASSEWAAYNEQFF. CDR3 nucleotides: TGTGCCAGCAGTGAATGGGCTGCCTACAATGAGCAGTTCTTC.

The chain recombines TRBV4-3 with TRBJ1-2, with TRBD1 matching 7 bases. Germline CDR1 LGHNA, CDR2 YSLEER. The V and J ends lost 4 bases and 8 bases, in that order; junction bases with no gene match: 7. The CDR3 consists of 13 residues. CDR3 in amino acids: CASSRDRAQGYTF. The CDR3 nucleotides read TGCGCCAGCAGCCGCGACAGGGCGCAGGGCTACACCTTC.

Here the CDR3 reads CAWGGTSGPYYNEQFF. CDR3 DNA: TGTGCCTGGGGTGGGACTAGCGGACCATACTACAATGAGCAGTTCTTC. J is TRBJ2-1 and V is TRBV30, with 11 bases lining up with TRBD2. The CDR3 runs to 16 residues. V shed 5 bases, J shed 3 bases, and the junction held 9 bases outside the gene matches. Germline assignment: CDR1 GTSNPN and CDR2 SVGIG (reference sequence).

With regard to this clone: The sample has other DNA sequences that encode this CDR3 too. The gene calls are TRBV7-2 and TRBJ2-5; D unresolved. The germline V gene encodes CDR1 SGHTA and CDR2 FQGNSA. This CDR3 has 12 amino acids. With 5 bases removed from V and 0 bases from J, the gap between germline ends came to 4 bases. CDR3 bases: TGTGCCAGCAGCCCGTACCAAGAGACCCAGTACTTC. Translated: CASSPYQETQYF.

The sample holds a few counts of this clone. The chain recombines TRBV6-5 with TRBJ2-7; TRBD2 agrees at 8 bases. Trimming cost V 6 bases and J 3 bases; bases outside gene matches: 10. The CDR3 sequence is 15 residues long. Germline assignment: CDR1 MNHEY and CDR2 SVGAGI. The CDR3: CASRTGLAPYYEQYF. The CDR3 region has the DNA TGTGCCAGCAGAACAGGACTAGCCCCCTACTACGAGCAGTACTTC.

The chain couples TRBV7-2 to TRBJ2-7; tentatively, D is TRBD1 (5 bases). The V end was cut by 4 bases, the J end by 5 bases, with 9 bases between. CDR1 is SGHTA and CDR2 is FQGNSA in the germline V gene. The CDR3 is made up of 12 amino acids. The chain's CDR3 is CASSWAGNEQYF. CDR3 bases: TGTGCCAGCAGCTGGGCAGGGAACGAGCAGTACTTC.

CDR3 residues: CASGPTGEANIQYF. The CDR3 nucleotides are TGTGCCAGCGGACCGACAGGGGAAGCGAACATTCAGTACTTC. The rearrangement uses TRBV6-5 and TRBJ2-4, with TRBD1 matching over 8 bases. V lost 8 bases and J lost 7; bases outside the gene matches: 10. This CDR3 spans 14 amino acids. Germline loops: CDR1 MNHEY, CDR2 SVGAGI.

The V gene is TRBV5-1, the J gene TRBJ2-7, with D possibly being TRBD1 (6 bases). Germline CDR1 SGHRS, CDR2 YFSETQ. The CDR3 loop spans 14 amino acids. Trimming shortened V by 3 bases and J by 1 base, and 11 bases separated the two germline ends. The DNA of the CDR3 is TGCGCCAGCAGCTCACAGGGACCGTCCTACGAGCAGTACTTC. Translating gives CASSSQGPSYEQYF. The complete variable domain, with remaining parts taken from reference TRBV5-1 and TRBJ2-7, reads KAGVTQTPRYLIKTRGQQVTLSCSPISGHRSVSWYQQTPGQGLQFLFEYFSETQRNKGNFPGRFSGRQFSNSRSEMNVSTLELGDSALYLCASSSQGPSYEQYFGPGTRLTVT.

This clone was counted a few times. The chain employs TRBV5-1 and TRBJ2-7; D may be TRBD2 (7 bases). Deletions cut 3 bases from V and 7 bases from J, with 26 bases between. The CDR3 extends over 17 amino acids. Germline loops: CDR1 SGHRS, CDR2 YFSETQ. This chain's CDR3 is CASSSGGGAGGAGEQYF. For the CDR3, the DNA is TGCGCCAGCAGCTCCGGAGGGGGGGCCGGGGGTGCCGGGGAGCAGTACTTC.

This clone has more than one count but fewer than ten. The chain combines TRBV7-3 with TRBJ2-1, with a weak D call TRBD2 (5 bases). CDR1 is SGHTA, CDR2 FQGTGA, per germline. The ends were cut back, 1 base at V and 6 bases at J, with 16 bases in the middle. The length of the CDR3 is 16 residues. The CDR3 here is CASSLNGGSKGNEQFF. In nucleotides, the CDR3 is TGTGCCAGCAGCTTAAATGGCGGGTCAAAGGGCAATGAGCAGTTCTTC.

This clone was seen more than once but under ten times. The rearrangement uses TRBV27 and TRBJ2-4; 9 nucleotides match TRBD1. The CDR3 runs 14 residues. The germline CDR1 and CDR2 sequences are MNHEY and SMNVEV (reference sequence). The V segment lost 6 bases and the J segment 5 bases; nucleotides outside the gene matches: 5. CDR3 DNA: TGTGCCAGCAGCGACGACAGGGGGGAAAACATTCAGTACTTC. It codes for CASSDDRGENIQYF.

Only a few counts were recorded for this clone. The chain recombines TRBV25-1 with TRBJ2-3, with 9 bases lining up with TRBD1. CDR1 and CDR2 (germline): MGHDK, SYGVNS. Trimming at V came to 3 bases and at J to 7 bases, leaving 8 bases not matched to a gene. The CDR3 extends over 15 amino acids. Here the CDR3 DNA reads TGTGCCAGCAGTGACGACAGGGGGGGCATCAATACGCAGTATTTT. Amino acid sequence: CASSDDRGGINTQYF.